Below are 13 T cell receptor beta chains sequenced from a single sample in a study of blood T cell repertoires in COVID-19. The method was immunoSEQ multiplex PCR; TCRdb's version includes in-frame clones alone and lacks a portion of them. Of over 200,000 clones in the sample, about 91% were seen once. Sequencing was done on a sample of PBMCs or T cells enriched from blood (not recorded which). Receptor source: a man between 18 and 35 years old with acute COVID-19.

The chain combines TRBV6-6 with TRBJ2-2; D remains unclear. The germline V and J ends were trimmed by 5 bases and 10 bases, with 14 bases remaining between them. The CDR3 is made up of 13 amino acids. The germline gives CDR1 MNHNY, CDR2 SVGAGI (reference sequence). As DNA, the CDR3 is TGTGCCAGCAGTCCATCCACCGCGGCGGAGCTGTTTTTT. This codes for CASSPSTAAELFF.

The CDR3 nucleotides read TGTGCCAGCAGCCCCGAACAGGGAAGCTCCTATAATTCACCCCTCCACTTT. Translated, it gives CASSPEQGSSYNSPLHF. This rearrangement joins TRBV7-8 to TRBJ1-6; D possibly corresponds to TRBD1 (6 bases). Germline V gene sequence: CDR1 SGHVS, CDR2 FQNEAQ. Trimming took off 5 bases at V and 0 bases at J, with 14 bases between the two ends. The CDR3 has 17 amino acids.

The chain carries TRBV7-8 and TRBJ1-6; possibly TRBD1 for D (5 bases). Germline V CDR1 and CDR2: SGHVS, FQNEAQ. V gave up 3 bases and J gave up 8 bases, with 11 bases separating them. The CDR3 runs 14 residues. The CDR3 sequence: CASSFTETDSPLHF. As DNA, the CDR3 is TGTGCCAGCAGCTTCACTGAGACAGATTCACCCCTCCACTTT.

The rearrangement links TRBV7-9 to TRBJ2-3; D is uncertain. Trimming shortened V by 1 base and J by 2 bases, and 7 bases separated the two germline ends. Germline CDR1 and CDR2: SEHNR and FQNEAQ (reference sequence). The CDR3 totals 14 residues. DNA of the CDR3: TGTGCCAGCAGCTTAGTCACATCCACAGATACGCAGTATTTT. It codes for CASSLVTSTDTQYF.

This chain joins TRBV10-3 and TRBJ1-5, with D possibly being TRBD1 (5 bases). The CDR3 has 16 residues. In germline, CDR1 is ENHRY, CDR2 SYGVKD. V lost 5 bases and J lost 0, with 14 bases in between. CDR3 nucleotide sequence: TGTGCCATCAGTCCTCTTGGGGGGGTTAGCAATCAGCCCCAGCATTTT. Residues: CAISPLGGVSNQPQHF.

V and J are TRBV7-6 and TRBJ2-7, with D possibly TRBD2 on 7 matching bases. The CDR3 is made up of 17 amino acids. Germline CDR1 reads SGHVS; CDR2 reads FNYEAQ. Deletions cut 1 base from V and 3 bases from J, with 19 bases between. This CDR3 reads CASSLVVGNREGYEQYF. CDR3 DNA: TGTGCCAGCAGCTTAGTAGTGGGAAACAGGGAGGGCTACGAGCAGTACTTC.

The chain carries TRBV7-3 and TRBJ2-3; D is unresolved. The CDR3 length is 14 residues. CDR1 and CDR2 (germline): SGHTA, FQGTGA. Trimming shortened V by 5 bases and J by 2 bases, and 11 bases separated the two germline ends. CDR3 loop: CASSPGRYTDTQYF. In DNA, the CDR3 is TGTGCCAGCAGCCCGGGTCGCTACACAGATACGCAGTATTTT.

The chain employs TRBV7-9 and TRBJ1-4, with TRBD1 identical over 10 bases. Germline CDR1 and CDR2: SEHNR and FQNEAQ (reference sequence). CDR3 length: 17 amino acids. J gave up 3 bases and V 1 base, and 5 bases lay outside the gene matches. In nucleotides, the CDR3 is TGTGCCAGCAGCTTAGGACAGGGGGCCTCGGCTAATGAAAAACTGTTTTTT. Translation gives CASSLGQGASANEKLFF.

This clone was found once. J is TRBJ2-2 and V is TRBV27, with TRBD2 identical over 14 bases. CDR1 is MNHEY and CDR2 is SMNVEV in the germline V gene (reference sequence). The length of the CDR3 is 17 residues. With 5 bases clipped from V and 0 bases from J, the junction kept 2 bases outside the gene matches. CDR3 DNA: TGTGCCAGCAGTCCGGGACTAGCGGGAGCGAACACCGGGGAGCTGTTTTTT. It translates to CASSPGLAGANTGELFF.

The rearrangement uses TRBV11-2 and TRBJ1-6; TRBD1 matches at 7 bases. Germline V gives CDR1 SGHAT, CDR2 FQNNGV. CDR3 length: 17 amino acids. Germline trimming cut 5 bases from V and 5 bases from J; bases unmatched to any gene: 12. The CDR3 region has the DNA TGTGCCAGCAGCCATCTTAACAGGGGTCCTAATAATTCACCCCTCCACTTT. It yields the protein CASSHLNRGPNNSPLHF.

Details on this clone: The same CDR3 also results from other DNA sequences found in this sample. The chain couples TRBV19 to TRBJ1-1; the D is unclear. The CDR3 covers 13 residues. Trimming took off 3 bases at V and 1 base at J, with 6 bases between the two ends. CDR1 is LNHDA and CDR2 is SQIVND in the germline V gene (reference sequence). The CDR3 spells CASSIGENTEAFF. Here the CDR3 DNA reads TGTGCCAGTAGTATCGGTGAGAACACTGAAGCTTTCTTT.

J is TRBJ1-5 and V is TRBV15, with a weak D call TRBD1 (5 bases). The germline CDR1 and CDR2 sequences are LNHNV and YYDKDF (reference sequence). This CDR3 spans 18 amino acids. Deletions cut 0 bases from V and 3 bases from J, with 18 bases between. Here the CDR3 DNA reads TGTGCCACCAGCAGAGACCTTCACGTGACAGCATACAATCAGCCCCAGCATTTT. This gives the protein CATSRDLHVTAYNQPQHF.

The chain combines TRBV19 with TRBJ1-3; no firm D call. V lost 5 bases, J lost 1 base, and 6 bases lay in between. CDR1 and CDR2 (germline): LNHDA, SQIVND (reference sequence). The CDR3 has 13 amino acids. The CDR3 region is CASSEQSGNTIYF. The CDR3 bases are TGTGCCAGTAGTGAACAGTCTGGAAACACCATATATTTT.